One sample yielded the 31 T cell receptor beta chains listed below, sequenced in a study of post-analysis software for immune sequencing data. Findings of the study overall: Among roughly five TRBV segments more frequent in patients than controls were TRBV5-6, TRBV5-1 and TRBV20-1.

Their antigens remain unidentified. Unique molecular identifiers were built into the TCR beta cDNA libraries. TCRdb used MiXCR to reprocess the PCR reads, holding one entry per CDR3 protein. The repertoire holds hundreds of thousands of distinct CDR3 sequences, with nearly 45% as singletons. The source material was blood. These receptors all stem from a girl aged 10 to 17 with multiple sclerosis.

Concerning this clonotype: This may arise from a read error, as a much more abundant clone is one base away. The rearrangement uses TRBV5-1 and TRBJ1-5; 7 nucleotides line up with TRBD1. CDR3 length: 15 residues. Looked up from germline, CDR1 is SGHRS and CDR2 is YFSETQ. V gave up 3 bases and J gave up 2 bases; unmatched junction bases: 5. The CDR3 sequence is CASSWDGQGNQPQHF. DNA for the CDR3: TGCGCCAGCAGCTGGGATGGACAGGGCAATCAGCCCCAGCATTTT.

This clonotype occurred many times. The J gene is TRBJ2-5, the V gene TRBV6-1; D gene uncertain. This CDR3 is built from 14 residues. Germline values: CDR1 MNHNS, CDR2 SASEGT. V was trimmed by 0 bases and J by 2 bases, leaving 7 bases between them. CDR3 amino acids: CASSEASRQETQYF. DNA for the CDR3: TGTGCCAGCAGTGAAGCCAGCAGACAAGAGACCCAGTACTTC.

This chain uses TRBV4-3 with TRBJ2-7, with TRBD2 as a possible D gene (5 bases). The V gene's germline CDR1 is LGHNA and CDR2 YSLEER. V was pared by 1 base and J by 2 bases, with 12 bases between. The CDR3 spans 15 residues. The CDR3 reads CASSQGVQEAYEQYF. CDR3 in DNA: TGCGCCAGCAGCCAAGGCGTTCAGGAGGCCTACGAGCAGTACTTC.

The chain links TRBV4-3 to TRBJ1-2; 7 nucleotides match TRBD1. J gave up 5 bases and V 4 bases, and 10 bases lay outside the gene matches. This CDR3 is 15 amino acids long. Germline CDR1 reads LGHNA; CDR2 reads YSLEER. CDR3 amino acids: CASSPRQGISYGYTF. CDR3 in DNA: TGCGCCAGCAGCCCCAGACAGGGCATAAGTTATGGCTACACCTTC.

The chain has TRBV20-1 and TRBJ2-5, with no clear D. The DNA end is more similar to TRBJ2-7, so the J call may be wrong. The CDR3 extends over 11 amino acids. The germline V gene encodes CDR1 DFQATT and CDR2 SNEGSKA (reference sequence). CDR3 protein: CSARVDGEQYF. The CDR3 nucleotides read TGCAGTGCTAGAGTTGACGGCGAGCAGTACTTC.

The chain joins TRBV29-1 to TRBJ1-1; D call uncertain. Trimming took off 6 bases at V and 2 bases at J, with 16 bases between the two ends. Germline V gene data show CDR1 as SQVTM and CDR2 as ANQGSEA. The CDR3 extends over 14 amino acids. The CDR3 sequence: CSVHSRGPNTEAFF. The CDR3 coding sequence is TGCAGCGTCCACTCCCGAGGGCCAAACACTGAAGCTTTCTTT.

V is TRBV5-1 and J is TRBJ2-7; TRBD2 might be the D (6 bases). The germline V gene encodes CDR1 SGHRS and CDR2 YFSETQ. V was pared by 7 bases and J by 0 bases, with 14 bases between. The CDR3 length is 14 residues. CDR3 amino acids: CASARRVSSYEQYF. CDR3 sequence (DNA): TGCGCCAGCGCGAGGAGGGTGTCCTCCTACGAGCAGTACTTC.

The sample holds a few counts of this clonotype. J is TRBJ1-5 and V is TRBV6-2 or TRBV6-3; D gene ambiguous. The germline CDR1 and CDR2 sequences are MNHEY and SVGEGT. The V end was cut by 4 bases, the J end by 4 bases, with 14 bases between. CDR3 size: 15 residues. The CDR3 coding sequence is TGTGCCAGCAGTTCCCCGAAGTTATCAAATCAGCCCCAGCATTTT. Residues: CASSSPKLSNQPQHF.

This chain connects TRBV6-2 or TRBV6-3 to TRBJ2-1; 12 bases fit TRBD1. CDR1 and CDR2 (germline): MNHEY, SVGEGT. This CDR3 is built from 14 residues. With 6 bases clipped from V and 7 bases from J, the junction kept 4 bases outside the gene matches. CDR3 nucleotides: TGTGCCAGCAGCCGGGACAGGGGGCTAAATGAGCAGTTCTTC. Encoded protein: CASSRDRGLNEQFF.

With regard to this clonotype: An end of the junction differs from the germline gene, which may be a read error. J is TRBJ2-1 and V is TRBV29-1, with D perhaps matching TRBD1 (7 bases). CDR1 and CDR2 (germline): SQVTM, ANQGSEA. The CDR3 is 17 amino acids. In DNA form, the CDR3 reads TGCAGCGTCGCCCTGTTATCTAGCGATCAGACAGGGAATGGGCAGTTCTTC. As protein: CSVALLSSDQTGNGQFF.

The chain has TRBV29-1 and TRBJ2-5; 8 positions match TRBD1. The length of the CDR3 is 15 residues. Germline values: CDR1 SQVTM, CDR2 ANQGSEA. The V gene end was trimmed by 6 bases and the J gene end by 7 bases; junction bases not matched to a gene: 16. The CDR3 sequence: CSVTPTGAILGTQYF. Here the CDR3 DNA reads TGCAGCGTAACTCCGACAGGGGCCATTTTAGGGACCCAGTACTTC.

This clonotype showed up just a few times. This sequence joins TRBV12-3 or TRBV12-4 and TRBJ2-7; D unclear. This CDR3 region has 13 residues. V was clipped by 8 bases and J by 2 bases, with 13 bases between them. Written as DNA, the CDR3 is TGTGCCAGCGGGCGAGAACGCCCCTACGAGCAGTACTTC. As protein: CASGRERPYEQYF.

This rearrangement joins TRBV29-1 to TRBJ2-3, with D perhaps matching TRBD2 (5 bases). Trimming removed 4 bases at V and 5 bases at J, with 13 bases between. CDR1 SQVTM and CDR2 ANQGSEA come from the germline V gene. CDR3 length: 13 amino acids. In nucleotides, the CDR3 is TGCAGCGTTGTGGAAGCGGAGGTAGATACGCAGTATTTT. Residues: CSVVEAEVDTQYF.

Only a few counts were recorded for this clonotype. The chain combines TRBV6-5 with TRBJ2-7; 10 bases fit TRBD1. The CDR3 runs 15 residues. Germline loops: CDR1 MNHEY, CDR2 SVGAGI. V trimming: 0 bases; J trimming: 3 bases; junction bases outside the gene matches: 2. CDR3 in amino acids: CASSYSGTGDYEQYF. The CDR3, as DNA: TGTGCCAGCAGTTACTCAGGGACAGGGGACTACGAGCAGTACTTC.

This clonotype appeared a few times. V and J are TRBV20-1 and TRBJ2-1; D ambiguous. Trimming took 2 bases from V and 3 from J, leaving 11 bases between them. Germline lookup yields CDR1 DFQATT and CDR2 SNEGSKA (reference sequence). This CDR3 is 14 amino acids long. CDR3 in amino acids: CSARRRVGYNEQFF. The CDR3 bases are TGCAGTGCTAGAAGGAGAGTCGGCTACAATGAGCAGTTCTTC.

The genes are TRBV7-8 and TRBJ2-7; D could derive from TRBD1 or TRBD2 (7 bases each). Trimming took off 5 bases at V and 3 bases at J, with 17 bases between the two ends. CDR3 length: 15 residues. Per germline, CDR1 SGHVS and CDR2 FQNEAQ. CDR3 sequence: CASSLGGRGDYEQYF. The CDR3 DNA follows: TGTGCCAGCAGCCTAGGGGGCCGGGGGGACTACGAGCAGTACTTC.

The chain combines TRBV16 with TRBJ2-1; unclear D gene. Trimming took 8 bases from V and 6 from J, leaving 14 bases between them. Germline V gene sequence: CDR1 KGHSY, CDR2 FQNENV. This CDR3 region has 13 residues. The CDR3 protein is CASSWMSPNEQFF. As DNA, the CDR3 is TGTGCCAGCTCCTGGATGAGTCCCAATGAGCAGTTCTTC.

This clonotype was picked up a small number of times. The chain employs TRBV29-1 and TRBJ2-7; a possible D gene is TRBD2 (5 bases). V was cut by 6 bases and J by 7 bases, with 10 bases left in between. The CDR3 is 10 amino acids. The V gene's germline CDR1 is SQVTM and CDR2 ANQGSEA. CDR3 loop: CSVLEPEQYF. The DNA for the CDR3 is TGCAGCGTACTAGAACCGGAGCAGTACTTC.

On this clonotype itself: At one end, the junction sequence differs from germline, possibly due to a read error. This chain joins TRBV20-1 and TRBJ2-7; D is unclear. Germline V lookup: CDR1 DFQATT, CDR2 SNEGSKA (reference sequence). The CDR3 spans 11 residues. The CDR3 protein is CSARDGYGQYF. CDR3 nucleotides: TGCAGTGCTAGAGACGGCTACGGGCAGTACTTC.

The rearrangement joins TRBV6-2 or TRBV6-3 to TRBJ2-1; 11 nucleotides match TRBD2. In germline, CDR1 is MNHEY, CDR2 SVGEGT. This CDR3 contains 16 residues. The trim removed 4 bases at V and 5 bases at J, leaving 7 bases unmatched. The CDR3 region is CASSFVAGGRNNEQFF. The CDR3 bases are TGTGCCAGCAGTTTTGTAGCGGGAGGGCGAAACAATGAGCAGTTCTTC.

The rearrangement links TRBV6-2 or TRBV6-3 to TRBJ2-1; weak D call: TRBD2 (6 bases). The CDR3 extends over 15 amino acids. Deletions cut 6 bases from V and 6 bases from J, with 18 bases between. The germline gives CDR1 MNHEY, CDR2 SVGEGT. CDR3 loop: CASRKVGSRFNEQFF. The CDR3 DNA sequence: TGTGCCAGCAGGAAGGTCGGGAGTAGGTTCAATGAGCAGTTCTTC.

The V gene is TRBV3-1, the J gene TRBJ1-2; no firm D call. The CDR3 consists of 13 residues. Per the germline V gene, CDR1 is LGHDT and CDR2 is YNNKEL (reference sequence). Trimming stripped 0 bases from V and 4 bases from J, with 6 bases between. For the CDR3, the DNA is TGTGCCAGCAGCCAAGAGGAATCCTATGGCTACACCTTC. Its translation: CASSQEESYGYTF.

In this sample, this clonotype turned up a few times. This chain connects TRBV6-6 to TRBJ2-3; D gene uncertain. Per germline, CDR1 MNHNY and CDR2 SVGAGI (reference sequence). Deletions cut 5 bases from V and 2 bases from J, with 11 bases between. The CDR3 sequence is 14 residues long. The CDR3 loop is CASSDWDFTDTQYF. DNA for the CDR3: TGTGCCAGCAGTGACTGGGATTTCACAGATACGCAGTATTTT.

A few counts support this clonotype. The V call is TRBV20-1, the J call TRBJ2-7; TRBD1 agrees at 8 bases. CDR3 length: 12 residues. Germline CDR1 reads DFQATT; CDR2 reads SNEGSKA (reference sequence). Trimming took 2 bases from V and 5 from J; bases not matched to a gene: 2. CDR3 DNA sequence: TGCAGTGCTAGACCGGACAGGGACGAGCAGTACTTC. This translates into CSARPDRDEQYF.

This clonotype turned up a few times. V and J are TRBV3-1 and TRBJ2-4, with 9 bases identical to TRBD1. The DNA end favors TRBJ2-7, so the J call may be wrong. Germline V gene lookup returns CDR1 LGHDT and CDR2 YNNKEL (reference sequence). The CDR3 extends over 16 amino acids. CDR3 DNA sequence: TGTGCCAGCAGCCAAGGTCCGGGACAGGGAACCTACGAGCAGTACTTC. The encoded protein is CASSQGPGQGTYEQYF.

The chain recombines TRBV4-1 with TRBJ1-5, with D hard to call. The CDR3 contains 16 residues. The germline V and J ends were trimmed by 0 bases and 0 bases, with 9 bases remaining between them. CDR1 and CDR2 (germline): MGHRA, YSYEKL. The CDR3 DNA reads TGCGCCAGCAGCCAAGATATAGGGCATAGCAATCAGCCCCAGCATTTT. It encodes CASSQDIGHSNQPQHF.

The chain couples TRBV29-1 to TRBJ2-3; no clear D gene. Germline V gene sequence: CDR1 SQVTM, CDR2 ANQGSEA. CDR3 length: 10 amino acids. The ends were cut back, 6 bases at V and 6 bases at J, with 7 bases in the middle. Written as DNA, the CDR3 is TGCAGCGTGAGCATGGATACGCAGTATTTT. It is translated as CSVSMDTQYF.

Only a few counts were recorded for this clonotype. This CDR3 reads CASSPGTGIGEQYF. The CDR3 DNA sequence: TGTGCCAGCAGTCCCGGGACAGGGATCGGCGAGCAGTACTTC. This chain links TRBV7-3 with TRBJ2-5; 9 bases line up with TRBD1. The J call may be incorrect, as the DNA end agrees better with TRBJ2-7. CDR3 length: 14 residues. Germline CDR1 SGHTA, CDR2 FQGTGA.

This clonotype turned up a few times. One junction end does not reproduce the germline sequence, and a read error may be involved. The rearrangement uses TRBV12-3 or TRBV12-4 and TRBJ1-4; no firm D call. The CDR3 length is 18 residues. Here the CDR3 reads CASSLWAGVGKANEKLFF. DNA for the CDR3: TGTGCCAGCAGTTTATGGGCCGGGGTTGGCAAAGCTAACGAAAAACTGTTTTTT.

CDR3: CASSQEGVILFF. In DNA form, the CDR3 reads TGTGCCAGCAGCCAAGAAGGGGTAATACTGTTTTTT. The chain carries TRBV3-1 and TRBJ1-4; D might be TRBD1 (5 bases). Germline V lookup: CDR1 LGHDT, CDR2 YNNKEL (reference sequence). The V end was cut by 0 bases, the J end by 13 bases, with 9 bases between. The CDR3 contains 12 residues.

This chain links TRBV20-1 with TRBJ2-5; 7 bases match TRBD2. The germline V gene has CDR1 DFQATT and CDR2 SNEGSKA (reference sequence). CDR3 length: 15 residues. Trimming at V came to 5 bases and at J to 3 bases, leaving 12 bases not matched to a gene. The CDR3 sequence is CSAGPTSRSEETQYF. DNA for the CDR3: TGCAGTGCTGGACCGACTAGCAGGAGTGAAGAGACCCAGTACTTC.